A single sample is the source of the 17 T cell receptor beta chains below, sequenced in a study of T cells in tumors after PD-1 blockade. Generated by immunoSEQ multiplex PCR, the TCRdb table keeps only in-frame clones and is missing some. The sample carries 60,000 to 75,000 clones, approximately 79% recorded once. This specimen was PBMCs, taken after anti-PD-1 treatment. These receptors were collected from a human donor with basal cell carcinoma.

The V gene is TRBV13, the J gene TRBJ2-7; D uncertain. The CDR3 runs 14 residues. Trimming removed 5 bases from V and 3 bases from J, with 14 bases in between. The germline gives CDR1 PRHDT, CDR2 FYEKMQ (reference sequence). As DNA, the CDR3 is TGTGCCAGCAGCCCCGGCCCTAACGGCTACGAGCAGTACTTC. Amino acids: CASSPGPNGYEQYF.

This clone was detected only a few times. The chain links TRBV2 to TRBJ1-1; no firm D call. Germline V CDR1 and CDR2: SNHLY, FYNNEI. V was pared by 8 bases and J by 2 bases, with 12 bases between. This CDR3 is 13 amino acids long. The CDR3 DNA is TGTGCCAGCGTGGCAAGAGCAAACACTGAAGCTTTCTTT. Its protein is CASVARANTEAFF.

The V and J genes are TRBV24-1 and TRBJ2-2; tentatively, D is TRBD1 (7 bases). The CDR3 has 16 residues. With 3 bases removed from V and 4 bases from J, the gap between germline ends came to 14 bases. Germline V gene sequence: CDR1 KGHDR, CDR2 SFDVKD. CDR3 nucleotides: TGTGCCACCAGTGATCCGTTCAGGGGGGCCACCGGGGAGCTGTTTTTT. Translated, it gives CATSDPFRGATGELFF.

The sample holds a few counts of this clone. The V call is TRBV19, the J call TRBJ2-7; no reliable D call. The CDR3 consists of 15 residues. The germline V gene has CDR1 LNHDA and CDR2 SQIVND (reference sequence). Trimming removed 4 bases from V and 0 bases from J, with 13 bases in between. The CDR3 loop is CASSKDGSFSYEQYF. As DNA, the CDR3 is TGTGCCAGTAGTAAGGACGGATCCTTCTCCTACGAGCAGTACTTC.

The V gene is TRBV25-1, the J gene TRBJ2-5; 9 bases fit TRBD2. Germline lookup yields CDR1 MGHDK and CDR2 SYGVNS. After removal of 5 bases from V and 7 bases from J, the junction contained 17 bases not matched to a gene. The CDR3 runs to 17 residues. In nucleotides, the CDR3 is TGTGCCAGCAGTTACGGCCGTAGCGGGGGCACCCGGGGGACCCAGTACTTC. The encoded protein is CASSYGRSGGTRGTQYF.

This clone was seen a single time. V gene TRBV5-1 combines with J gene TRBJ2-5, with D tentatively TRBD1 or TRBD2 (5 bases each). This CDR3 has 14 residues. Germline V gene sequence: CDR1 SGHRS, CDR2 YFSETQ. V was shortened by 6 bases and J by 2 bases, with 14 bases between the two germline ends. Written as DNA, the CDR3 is TGCGCCAGCAACCGGGACGGTAGTCAAGAGACCCAGTACTTC. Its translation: CASNRDGSQETQYF.

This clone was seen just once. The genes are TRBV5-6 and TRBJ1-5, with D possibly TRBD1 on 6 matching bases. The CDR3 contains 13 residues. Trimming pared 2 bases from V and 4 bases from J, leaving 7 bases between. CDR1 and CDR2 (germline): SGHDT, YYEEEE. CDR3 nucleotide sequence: TGTGCCAGCAGCTTCACAGGGAATCAGCCCCAGCATTTT. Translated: CASSFTGNQPQHF.

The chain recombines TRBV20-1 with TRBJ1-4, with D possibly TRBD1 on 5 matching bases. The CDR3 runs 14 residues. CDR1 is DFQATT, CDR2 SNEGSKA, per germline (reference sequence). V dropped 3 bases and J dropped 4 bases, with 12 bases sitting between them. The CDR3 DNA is TGCAGTGCTAGTGATTTACAGGTTAATGAAAAACTGTTTTTT. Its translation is CSASDLQVNEKLFF.

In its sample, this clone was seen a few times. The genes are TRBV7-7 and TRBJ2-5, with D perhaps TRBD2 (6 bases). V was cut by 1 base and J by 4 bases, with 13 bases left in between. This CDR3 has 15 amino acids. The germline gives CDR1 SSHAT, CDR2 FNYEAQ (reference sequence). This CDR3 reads CASSLEGGVAETQYF. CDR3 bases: TGTGCCAGCAGCTTAGAAGGCGGGGTTGCAGAGACCCAGTACTTC. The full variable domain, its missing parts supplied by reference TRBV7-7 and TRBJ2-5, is GAGVSQSPRYKVTKRGQDVTLRCDPISSHATLYWYQQALGQGPEFLTYFNYEAQPDKSGLPSDRFSAERPEGSISTLTIQRTEQRDSAMYRCASSLEGGVAETQYFGPGTRLLVL.

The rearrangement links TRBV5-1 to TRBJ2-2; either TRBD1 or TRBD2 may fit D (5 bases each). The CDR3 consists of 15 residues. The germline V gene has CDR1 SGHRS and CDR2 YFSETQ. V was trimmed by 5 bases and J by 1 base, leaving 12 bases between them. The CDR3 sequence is CASSSGTVNTGELFF. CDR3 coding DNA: TGCGCCAGCAGTTCCGGGACGGTGAACACCGGGGAGCTGTTTTTT.

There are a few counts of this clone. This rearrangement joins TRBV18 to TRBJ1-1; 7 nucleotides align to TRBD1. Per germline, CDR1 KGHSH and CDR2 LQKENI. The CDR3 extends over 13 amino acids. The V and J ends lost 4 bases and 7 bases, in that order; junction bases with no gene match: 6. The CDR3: CASSLVTGDEAFF. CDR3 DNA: TGTGCCAGCTCACTCGTCACAGGGGATGAAGCTTTCTTT.

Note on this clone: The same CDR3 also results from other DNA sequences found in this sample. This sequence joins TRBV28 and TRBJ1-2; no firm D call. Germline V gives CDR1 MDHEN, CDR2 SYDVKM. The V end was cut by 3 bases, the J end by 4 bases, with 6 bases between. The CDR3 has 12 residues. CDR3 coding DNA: TGTGCCAGCAGTTTGCGGGGCTATGGCTACACCTTC. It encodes CASSLRGYGYTF.

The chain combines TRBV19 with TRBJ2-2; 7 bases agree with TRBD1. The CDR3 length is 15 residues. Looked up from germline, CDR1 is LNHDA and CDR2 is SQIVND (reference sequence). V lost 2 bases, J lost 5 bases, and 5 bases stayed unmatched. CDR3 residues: CASSIRPGGTGELFF. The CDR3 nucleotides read TGTGCCAGTAGTATACGACCAGGGGGTACCGGGGAGCTGTTTTTT.

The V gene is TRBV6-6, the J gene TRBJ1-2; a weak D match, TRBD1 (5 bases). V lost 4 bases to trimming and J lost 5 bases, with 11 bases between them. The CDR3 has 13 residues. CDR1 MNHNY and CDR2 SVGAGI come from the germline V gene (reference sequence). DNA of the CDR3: TGTGCCAGCAGTTTAAGGGGATCATATGGCTACACCTTC. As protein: CASSLRGSYGYTF.

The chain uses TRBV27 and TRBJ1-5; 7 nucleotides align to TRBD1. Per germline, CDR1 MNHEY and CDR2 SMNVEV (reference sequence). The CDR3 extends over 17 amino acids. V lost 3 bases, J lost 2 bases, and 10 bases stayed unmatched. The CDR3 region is CASSLLQGPGGNQPQHF. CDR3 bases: TGTGCCAGCAGTTTGTTACAGGGGCCGGGAGGCAATCAGCCCCAGCATTTT.

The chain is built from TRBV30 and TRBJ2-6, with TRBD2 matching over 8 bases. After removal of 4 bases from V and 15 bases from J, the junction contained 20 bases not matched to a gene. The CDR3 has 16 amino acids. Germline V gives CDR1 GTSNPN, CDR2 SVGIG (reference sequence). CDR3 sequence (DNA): TGTGCCTGGACCCCCCCCCTGGGGCAACTCGGGAGGGGCCTGACTTTC. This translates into CAWTPPLGQLGRGLTF.

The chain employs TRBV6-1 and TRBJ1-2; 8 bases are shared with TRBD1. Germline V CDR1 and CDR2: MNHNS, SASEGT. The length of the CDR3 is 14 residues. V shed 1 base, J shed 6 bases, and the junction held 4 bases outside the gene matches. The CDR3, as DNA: TGTGCCAGCAGTGAAGGGACAGGGTTTGATGGCTACACCTTC. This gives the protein CASSEGTGFDGYTF.